Listed below are T cell receptor beta chains from one sample, sequenced in a study of neurological immune-mediated disorders. TCRdb re-analysed the 5' RACE reads in MiXCR, keeping a single row per CDR3 protein. Among 120,000 or so distinct CDR3 sequences listed, 3.2% were seen once. The material sequenced was PBMCs. The receptors derive from a woman in her 30s with multiple sclerosis. Each CDR3 is given with its conserved first and last residue. Fields, in order: V gene, clone size, D gene, J gene, CDR3 protein, CDR3 DNA. A D gene is named only where the DNA matches it firmly. The size entry is marked missing in some rows and otherwise reads once, few, many or a size class.

v_gene: TRBV4-3
abundance: many
d_gene: -
j_gene: TRBJ1-5
CDR3aa: CASSQDPQGRQPQHF
CDR3nt: TGCGCCAGCAGCCAAGACCCGCAGGGCAGACAGCCCCAGCATTTT

v_gene: TRBV7-2
abundance: few
d_gene: -
j_gene: TRBJ2-7
CDR3aa: CASSPGPHSYEQYF
CDR3nt: TGTGCCAGCAGCCCAGGACCGCACTCCTACGAGCAGTACTTC

v_gene: TRBV20-1
abundance: many
d_gene: -
j_gene: TRBJ2-7
CDR3aa: CSADHPGGSSYEQYF
CDR3nt: TGCAGTGCTGACCACCCAGGGGGGTCCTCCTACGAGCAGTACTTC

v_gene: TRBV20-1
abundance: -
d_gene: -
j_gene: TRBJ2-5
CDR3aa: CSARGRFVGETQYF
CDR3nt: TGCAGTGCTAGAGGGCGCTTTGTTGGGGAGACCCAGTACTTC

v_gene: TRBV6-5
abundance: many
d_gene: -
j_gene: TRBJ1-1
CDR3aa: CASRRPPGTEAFF
CDR3nt: TGTGCCAGCAGGAGGCCCCCGGGCACTGAAGCTTTCTTT

v_gene: TRBV20-1
abundance: many
d_gene: -
j_gene: TRBJ1-1
CDR3aa: CSAGRGENTEAFF
CDR3nt: TGCAGTGCTGGTCGGGGGGAGAACACTGAAGCTTTCTTT

v_gene: TRBV5-1
abundance: -
d_gene: -
j_gene: TRBJ2-7
CDR3aa: CASSLGGGNSYEQYF
CDR3nt: TGCGCCAGCAGCTTGGGAGGGGGGAACTCCTACGAGCAGTACTTC

v_gene: TRBV20-1
abundance: many
d_gene: TRBD1
j_gene: TRBJ1-4
CDR3aa: CSAPGQGDEKLFF
CDR3nt: TGCAGTGCCCCGGGACAGGGGGATGAAAAACTGTTTTTT

v_gene: TRBV3-2
abundance: many
d_gene: -
j_gene: TRBJ2-7
CDR3aa: CASSQEWAPYEQYF
CDR3nt: TGTGCCAGCAGCCAAGAATGGGCACCCTACGAGCAGTACTTC

v_gene: TRBV29-1
abundance: many
d_gene: -
j_gene: TRBJ1-2
CDR3aa: CSVEFLRPGGYTF
CDR3nt: TGCAGCGTTGAATTCCTTCGCCCGGGGGGCTACACCTTC

v_gene: TRBV20-1
abundance: -
d_gene: -
j_gene: TRBJ2-3
CDR3aa: CSARGGPHTKYF
CDR3nt: TGCAGTGCTAGGGGCGGCCCTCATACGAAGTATTTT

v_gene: TRBV5-6
abundance: many
d_gene: -
j_gene: TRBJ2-5
CDR3aa: CASSLGAGLAETQYF
CDR3nt: TGTGCCAGCAGCTTGGGCGCTGGGCTAGCAGAGACCCAGTACTTC

v_gene: TRBV30
abundance: many
d_gene: -
j_gene: TRBJ2-1
CDR3aa: CAWSTRSSTEQFF
CDR3nt: TGTGCCTGGAGTACCCGGAGTAGTACTGAGCAGTTCTTC

v_gene: TRBV20-1
abundance: many
d_gene: TRBD1
j_gene: TRBJ1-2
CDR3aa: CSATHRDRGFGGYTF
CDR3nt: TGCAGTGCAACCCACCGGGACAGGGGGTTCGGTGGCTACACCTTC

v_gene: TRBV5-1
abundance: many
d_gene: -
j_gene: TRBJ1-1
CDR3aa: CASSLIRSNTEAFF
CDR3nt: TGCGCCAGCAGCTTGATCAGATCTAACACTGAAGCTTTCTTT

v_gene: TRBV12-3/TRBV12-4
abundance: many
d_gene: TRBD1
j_gene: TRBJ1-5
CDR3aa: CASSSLQGKSNQPQHF
CDR3nt: TGTGCCAGCAGTTCTTTACAGGGGAAGAGCAATCAGCCCCAGCATTTT

v_gene: TRBV7-2
abundance: many
d_gene: TRBD1
j_gene: TRBJ1-4
CDR3aa: CASSPRQGTNEKLFF
CDR3nt: TGTGCCAGCAGCCCCCGACAGGGGACTAATGAAAAACTGTTTTTT

v_gene: TRBV20-1
abundance: many
d_gene: TRBD2
j_gene: TRBJ2-2
CDR3aa: CSASGLAGELFF
CDR3nt: TGCAGTGCTTCGGGACTAGCCGGGGAGCTGTTTTTT

v_gene: TRBV14
abundance: many
d_gene: -
j_gene: TRBJ2-4
CDR3aa: CASSPTGNIQYF
CDR3nt: TGTGCCAGCAGCCCCACTGGAAACATTCAGTACTTC

v_gene: TRBV11-2
abundance: -
d_gene: -
j_gene: TRBJ2-7
CDR3aa: CASSLGGVPSF
CDR3nt: TGTGCCAGCAGCTTAGGCGGGGTCCCCTCCTTC

v_gene: TRBV4-1
abundance: many
d_gene: -
j_gene: TRBJ2-5
CDR3aa: CASRQQVYQETQYF
CDR3nt: TGCGCCAGCAGGCAACAAGTATACCAAGAGACCCAGTACTTC

v_gene: TRBV6-5
abundance: many
d_gene: -
j_gene: TRBJ2-5
CDR3aa: CASSQGSRETQYF
CDR3nt: TGTGCCAGCAGCCAGGGGTCACGGGAGACCCAGTACTTC

v_gene: TRBV4-1
abundance: many
d_gene: TRBD2
j_gene: TRBJ2-7
CDR3aa: CASSQRGTSALGDEQYF
CDR3nt: TGCGCCAGCAGCCAGAGAGGGACTAGCGCCCTGGGGGACGAGCAGTACTTC

v_gene: TRBV7-9
abundance: -
d_gene: -
j_gene: TRBJ2-7
CDR3aa: CASTLTPTGEQYF
CDR3nt: TGTGCCAGCACCCTAACGCCGACTGGTGAGCAGTACTTC

v_gene: TRBV6-2/TRBV6-3
abundance: few
d_gene: -
j_gene: TRBJ1-2
CDR3aa: CASNANSNYGYTF
CDR3nt: TGTGCCAGCAACGCAAATTCGAACTATGGCTACACCTTC

v_gene: TRBV6-5
abundance: many
d_gene: -
j_gene: TRBJ1-2
CDR3aa: CASSYAYGNGYTF
CDR3nt: TGTGCCAGCAGTTACGCCTACGGGAATGGCTACACCTTC

v_gene: TRBV20-1
abundance: many
d_gene: TRBD1
j_gene: TRBJ1-6
CDR3aa: CSARDQNRQGSASPLHF
CDR3nt: TGCAGTGCTAGAGACCAAAACAGACAGGGGTCGGCATCACCCCTCCACTTT

v_gene: TRBV20-1
abundance: many
d_gene: -
j_gene: TRBJ2-3
CDR3aa: CSARGVGGLTDTQYF
CDR3nt: TGCAGTGCACGCGGCGTAGGAGGGCTAACAGATACGCAGTATTTT

v_gene: TRBV7-9
abundance: many
d_gene: -
j_gene: TRBJ1-4
CDR3aa: CASSLASNEKLFF
CDR3nt: TGTGCCAGCAGCTTAGCGTCTAATGAAAAACTGTTTTTT

v_gene: TRBV15
abundance: many
d_gene: TRBD1
j_gene: TRBJ1-2
CDR3aa: CATSSRQGGLMGGYTF
CDR3nt: TGTGCCACCAGCAGTCGACAGGGAGGCTTAATGGGGGGCTACACCTTC

v_gene: TRBV10-3
abundance: many
d_gene: -
j_gene: TRBJ2-5
CDR3aa: CAISEGQPLETQYF
CDR3nt: TGTGCCATCAGTGAAGGACAACCTCTCGAGACCCAGTACTTC

v_gene: TRBV29-1
abundance: -
d_gene: TRBD1
j_gene: TRBJ1-1
CDR3aa: CSVIPNRGLGEAFF
CDR3nt: TGCAGCGTCATACCAAACAGGGGGTTGGGTGAAGCTTTCTTT

v_gene: TRBV7-2
abundance: many
d_gene: -
j_gene: TRBJ1-5
CDR3aa: CASSLGPSYNQPQHF
CDR3nt: TGTGCCAGCAGCTTAGGTCCCAGCTACAATCAGCCCCAGCATTTT

v_gene: TRBV9
abundance: many
d_gene: TRBD2
j_gene: TRBJ2-3
CDR3aa: CASTLAGAGDTQYF
CDR3nt: TGTGCCAGCACCCTAGCGGGAGCGGGGGATACGCAGTATTTT

v_gene: TRBV5-1
abundance: many
d_gene: TRBD2
j_gene: TRBJ2-2
CDR3aa: CASSPTSGGRTGELFF
CDR3nt: TGCGCCAGCAGCCCGACTAGCGGGGGCAGGACCGGGGAGCTGTTTTTT

v_gene: TRBV14
abundance: few
d_gene: TRBD2
j_gene: TRBJ2-5
CDR3aa: CASSQEGLLKETQYF
CDR3nt: TGTGCCAGCAGCCAAGAGGGACTACTAAAAGAGACCCAGTACTTC

v_gene: TRBV20-1
abundance: many
d_gene: TRBD1
j_gene: TRBJ1-2
CDR3aa: CSANMGQGRGNYGYTF
CDR3nt: TGCAGTGCTAATATGGGACAGGGGAGGGGTAACTATGGCTACACCTTC

v_gene: TRBV20-1
abundance: many
d_gene: TRBD1
j_gene: TRBJ1-1
CDR3aa: CSAVTGGTTEAFF
CDR3nt: TGCAGTGCTGTCACAGGGGGAACGACTGAAGCTTTCTTT

v_gene: TRBV5-6
abundance: many
d_gene: -
j_gene: TRBJ2-3
CDR3aa: CASSSPGGTADTQYF
CDR3nt: TGTGCCAGCAGCTCGCCCGGGGGCACTGCAGATACGCAGTATTTT

v_gene: TRBV4-3
abundance: -
d_gene: -
j_gene: TRBJ2-7
CDR3aa: CASLRPLSYEQYF
CDR3nt: TGCGCCAGCCTGAGACCGCTCTCCTACGAGCAGTACTTC

v_gene: TRBV27
abundance: many
d_gene: -
j_gene: TRBJ2-3
CDR3aa: CASSSYTGEGTDTQYF
CDR3nt: TGTGCCAGCAGTTCCTATACAGGGGAGGGCACAGATACGCAGTATTTT

v_gene: TRBV29-1
abundance: many
d_gene: TRBD1
j_gene: TRBJ2-2
CDR3aa: CSVGSGRGHPRDQLNTGELFF
CDR3nt: TGCAGCGTTGGGTCGGGCAGGGGGCACCCCCGGGACCAATTAAACACCGGGGAGCTGTTTTTT

v_gene: TRBV4-2
abundance: many
d_gene: -
j_gene: TRBJ2-2
CDR3aa: CASSQDWGDPTGELFF
CDR3nt: TGTGCCAGCAGCCAAGATTGGGGGGACCCCACCGGGGAGCTGTTTTTT

v_gene: TRBV12-3/TRBV12-4
abundance: many
d_gene: TRBD2
j_gene: TRBJ2-1
CDR3aa: CASSLTSGSNEQFF
CDR3nt: TGTGCCAGCAGTTTAACTAGCGGGAGCAATGAGCAGTTCTTC

v_gene: TRBV12-3/TRBV12-4
abundance: many
d_gene: -
j_gene: TRBJ1-4
CDR3aa: CASSLGGWPVLAKGEKLFF
CDR3nt: TGTGCCAGCAGTTTGGGAGGCTGGCCGGTACTGGCCAAGGGGGAAAAACTGTTTTTT